The present TCR beta chain was sequenced within a study of blood T cell repertoires in COVID-19. The overall study: Donors in the United States, Italy and Spain gave samples during acute or convalescent COVID-19.

CDR1 is SGHRS, CDR2 YFSETQ, per germline. CDR3 size: 16 residues. Trimming removed 4 bases from V and 4 bases from J; junction bases left unmatched: 10. How the authors handled the data: Counts of nucleated cells, estimated from reference gene primer amplification, were obtained. Profiled with immunoSEQ multiplex PCR; TCRdb holds only in-frame clones, not every one. V and J calls and clone size are given by that table; D and trimming were obtained from the DNA. Found here are over 450,000 clones, about 89% of them singletons; the top ten hold about 8.2%. The chain recombines TRBV5-1 with TRBJ1-2; TRBD1 matches 10 bases. This receptor was taken from a woman aged 50 to 60 with COVID-19, enrolled during active disease. Sequencing was done on a sample of peripheral blood. The CDR3 loop reads CASSQTRTGGGYGYTF. In nucleotides, the CDR3 is TGCGCCAGCAGCCAGACCCGGACAGGGGGTGGCTATGGCTACACCTTC.